This T cell receptor beta chain was identified during a study of radiation and T cells in renal cell carcinoma. The V end lost 6 bases, the J end lost 3 bases, and 12 bases lay between the germline ends. The length of the CDR3 is 13 residues. The germline CDR1 and CDR2 sequences are MNHEY and SVGAGI. Method: immunoSEQ multiplex PCR; TCRdb's copy keeps in-frame clones and lacks some. The sample shows 120,000 to 150,000 clones, 86% of them seen only once. Described time point: blood 4 weeks post-SBRT, at nephrectomy. Treatment specified: 15 Gy SBRT to primary tumor, nephrectomy 4 weeks later. This chain connects TRBV6-5 to TRBJ2-7, with D perhaps being TRBD1 or TRBD2 (7 bases each). The source was blood, collected from a patient whose treatment included radiotherapy and nephrectomy. This TCR derives from a woman aged 45-60 years with renal cell carcinoma. CDR3 sequence reads: CASRAGQSYEQYF. CDR3 bases: TGTGCCAGCAGAGCGGGACAGAGCTACGAGCAGTACTTC.